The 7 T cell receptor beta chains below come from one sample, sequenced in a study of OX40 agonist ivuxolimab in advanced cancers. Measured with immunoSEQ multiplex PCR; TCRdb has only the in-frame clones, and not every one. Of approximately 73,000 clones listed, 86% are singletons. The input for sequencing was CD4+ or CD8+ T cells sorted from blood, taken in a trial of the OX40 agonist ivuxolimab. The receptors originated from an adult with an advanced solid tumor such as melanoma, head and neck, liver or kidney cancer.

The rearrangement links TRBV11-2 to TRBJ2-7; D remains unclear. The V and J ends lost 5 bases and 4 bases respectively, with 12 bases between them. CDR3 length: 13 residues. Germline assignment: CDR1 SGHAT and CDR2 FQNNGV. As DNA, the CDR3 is TGTGCCAGCAGCCGCGTGCACCTATACGAGCAGTACTTC. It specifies CASSRVHLYEQYF.

This CDR3 reads CASSPRTYNYGYTF. Written as DNA, the CDR3 is TGTGCCAGCAGTCCTCGGACGTACAACTATGGCTACACCTTC. This sequence joins TRBV6-1 and TRBJ1-2; D gene uncertain. This CDR3 is built from 14 residues. V lost 5 bases to trimming and J lost 2 bases, with 12 bases between them. In germline, CDR1 is MNHNS, CDR2 SASEGT.

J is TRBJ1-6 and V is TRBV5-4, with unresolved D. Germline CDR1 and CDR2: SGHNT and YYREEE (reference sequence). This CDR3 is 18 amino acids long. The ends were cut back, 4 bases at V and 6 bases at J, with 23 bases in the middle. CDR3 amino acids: CASSHRTEGLRSNSPLHF. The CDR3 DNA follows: TGTGCCAGCAGCCACAGAACAGAGGGCCTTCGGTCTAATTCACCCCTCCACTTT.

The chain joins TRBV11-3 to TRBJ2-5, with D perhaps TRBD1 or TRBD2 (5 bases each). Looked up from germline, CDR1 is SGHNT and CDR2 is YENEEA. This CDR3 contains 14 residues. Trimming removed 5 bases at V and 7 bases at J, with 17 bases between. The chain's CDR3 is CASSPGPTLGTQYF. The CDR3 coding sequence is TGTGCCAGCAGCCCGGGACCCACGTTAGGGACCCAGTACTTC. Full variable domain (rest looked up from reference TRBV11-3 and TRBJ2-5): EAGVVQSPRYKIIEKKQPVAFWCNPISGHNTLYWYLQNLGQGPELLIRYENEEAVDDSQLPKDRFSAERLKGVDSTLKIQPAELGDSAVYLCASSPGPTLGTQYFGPGTRLLVL.

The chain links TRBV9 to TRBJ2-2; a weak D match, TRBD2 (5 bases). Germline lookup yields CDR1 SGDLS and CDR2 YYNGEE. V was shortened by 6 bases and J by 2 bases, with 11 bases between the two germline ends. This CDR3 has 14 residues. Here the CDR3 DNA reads TGTGCCAGCAAGGACTCCTTAAACACCGGGGAGCTGTTTTTT. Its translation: CASKDSLNTGELFF. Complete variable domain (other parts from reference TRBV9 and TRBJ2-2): DSGVTQTPKHLITATGQRVTLRCSPRSGDLSVYWYQQSLDQGLQFLIQYYNGEERAKGNILERFSAQQFPDLHSELNLSSLELGDSALYFCASKDSLNTGELFFGEGSRLTVL.

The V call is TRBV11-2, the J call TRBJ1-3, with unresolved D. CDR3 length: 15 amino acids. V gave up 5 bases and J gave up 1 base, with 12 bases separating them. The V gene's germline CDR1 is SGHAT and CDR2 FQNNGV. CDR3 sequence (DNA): TGTGCCAGCAGCCCGGCGAGAGGGTCTGGAAACACCATATATTTT. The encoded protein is CASSPARGSGNTIYF. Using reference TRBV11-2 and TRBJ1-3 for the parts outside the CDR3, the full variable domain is EAGVAQSPRYKIIEKRQSVAFWCNPISGHATLYWYQQILGQGPKLLIQFQNNGVVDDSQLPKDRFSAERLKGVDSTLKIQPAKLEDSAVYLCASSPARGSGNTIYFGEGSWLTVV.

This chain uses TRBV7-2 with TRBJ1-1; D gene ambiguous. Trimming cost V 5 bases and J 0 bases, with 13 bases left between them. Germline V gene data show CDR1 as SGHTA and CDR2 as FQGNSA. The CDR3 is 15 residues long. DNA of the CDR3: TGTGCCAGCAGCCTCCTCGTCGGGGTGAACACTGAAGCTTTCTTT. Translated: CASSLLVGVNTEAFF.